Below are 29 T cell receptor beta chains sequenced from a single sample in a study of monozygotic twins with inflammatory bowel disease. After re-calling the 5' RACE reads, TCRdb lists one entry per CDR3 protein, DNA absent. This sample contains fewer than 550,000 distinct CDR3 sequences. Material for sequencing was blood. The origin of the receptors is a human donor with ulcerative colitis or Crohn's disease, or a healthy co-twin of an affected twin (not recorded which).

The chain recombines TRBV7-6 with TRBJ2-3; the D call of TRBD2 rests on TCRdb alone, since no DNA is present to check it. The CDR3 consists of 16 residues. Germline CDR1 and CDR2: SGHVS and FNYEAQ. CDR3 sequence: CASSALAGSSTDTQYF. The full variable domain, completed using reference TRBV7-6 and TRBJ2-3, is GAGVSQSPRYKVTKRGQDVALRCDPISGHVSLYWYRQALGQGPEFLTYFNYEAQQDKSGLPNDRFSAERPEGSISTLTIQRTEQRDSAMYRCASSALAGSSTDTQYFGPGTRLTVL.

This chain links TRBV15 with TRBJ2-3. Germline V lookup: CDR1 LNHNV, CDR2 YYDKDF (reference sequence). This CDR3 has 13 amino acids. Here the CDR3 reads CATSRDSDDTQYF. Full variable domain (remainder filled in from reference TRBV15 and TRBJ2-3): DAMVIQNPRYQVTQFGKPVTLSCSQTLNHNVMYWYQQKSSQAPKLLFHYYDKDFNNEADTPDNFQSRRPNTSFCFLDIRSPGLGDTAMYLCATSRDSDDTQYFGPGTRLTVL.

The V call is TRBV6-2 or TRBV6-3, the J call TRBJ2-1; TCRdb's assignment of TRBD1 cannot be checked, as there is no DNA. The germline V gene encodes CDR1 MNHEY and CDR2 SVGEGT. The CDR3 has 15 residues. The CDR3 sequence is CASSRVDLSYNEQFF.

The rearrangement joins TRBV29-1 to TRBJ2-7; TCRdb lists TRBD1, though no DNA is available to test this call. Germline values: CDR1 SQVTM, CDR2 ANQGSEA. The CDR3 is made up of 12 amino acids. CDR3: CSDSGTGYEQYF.

This sequence joins TRBV5-1 and TRBJ1-4; with no DNA, the TCRdb D assignment of TRBD1 cannot be verified. The germline gives CDR1 SGHRS, CDR2 YFSETQ. The CDR3 consists of 16 residues. CDR3 protein: CASSFTPGQGDEKLFF.

J is TRBJ2-1 and V is TRBV6-1; TCRdb's D call, TRBD2, is unchecked because there is no DNA. In germline, CDR1 is MNHNS, CDR2 SASEGT. This CDR3 is 16 amino acids long. This chain's CDR3 is CASSDGQGLGYNEQFF.

This sequence joins TRBV5-1 and TRBJ1-1. The CDR3 has 13 residues. The V gene's germline CDR1 is SGHRS and CDR2 YFSETQ. The chain's CDR3 is CASSLDDNTEAFF.

The chain recombines TRBV20-1 with TRBJ1-5; as DNA is missing, the TRBD1 call by TCRdb cannot be tested. The CDR3 contains 13 residues. Looked up from germline, CDR1 is DFQATT and CDR2 is SNEGSKA (reference sequence). This chain's CDR3 is CSAPRDINQPQHF.

Here the CDR3 reads CARGAGAPDTGELFF. J is TRBJ2-2 and V is TRBV11-1; without DNA, the TCRdb call of TRBD1 cannot be checked. Germline V gives CDR1 SGHAT, CDR2 FQDESV (reference sequence). The length of the CDR3 is 15 residues.

The chain carries TRBV6-4 and TRBJ2-2; there is no DNA to check the TCRdb D call of TRBD2. Germline CDR1 MRHNA, CDR2 SNTAGT. CDR3 length: 14 residues. The CDR3: CASRREGGTGELFF.

The chain joins TRBV6-1 to TRBJ2-7; TCRdb's D gene call, TRBD1, goes unchecked for lack of DNA. Germline V gives CDR1 MNHNS, CDR2 SASEGT. The CDR3 sequence is 15 residues long. The CDR3 is CASSPPQAGLYEQYF.

CDR3 protein: CASSSRYYSYNEQFF. This chain uses TRBV5-4 with TRBJ2-1. Germline CDR1 is SGHNT and CDR2 is YYREEE (reference sequence). The CDR3 runs 15 residues.

V is TRBV7-2 and J is TRBJ2-5; TCRdb selects TRBD2, and the lack of DNA leaves this call unchecked. This CDR3 region has 16 residues. CDR1 and CDR2 from the germline V gene are SGHTA and FQGNSA. The CDR3 reads CASSFTSGTRGETQYF.

The genes are TRBV18 and TRBJ2-3. Looked up from germline, CDR1 is KGHSH and CDR2 is LQKENI. The CDR3 extends over 13 amino acids. CDR3 amino acids: CASSPGGSDTQYF. Using reference TRBV18 and TRBJ2-3 for the parts outside the CDR3, the full variable domain is NAGVMQNPRHLVRRRGQEARLRCSPMKGHSHVYWYRQLPEEGLKFMVYLQKENIIDESGMPKERFSAEFPKEGPSILRIQQVVRGDSAAYFCASSPGGSDTQYFGPGTRLTVL.

V is TRBV5-1 and J is TRBJ2-1. The germline V gene encodes CDR1 SGHRS and CDR2 YFSETQ. The CDR3 spans 12 residues. The CDR3 spells CASSLASNEQFF.

The CDR3 is CASSLQGKGEAFF. This chain connects TRBV5-6 to TRBJ1-1; TCRdb's assignment of TRBD1 cannot be checked, as there is no DNA. The CDR3 length is 13 residues. Germline CDR1 reads SGHDT; CDR2 reads YYEEEE.

The J gene is TRBJ2-1, the V gene TRBV4-3. The germline V gene has CDR1 LGHNA and CDR2 YSLEER. This CDR3 is 13 amino acids long. This CDR3 reads CASSQEAANEQFF.

V gene TRBV19 combines with J gene TRBJ2-7; lacking DNA, the TRBD1 call made by TCRdb goes unchecked. The CDR3 covers 14 residues. In germline, CDR1 is LNHDA, CDR2 SQIVND (reference sequence). CDR3 sequence reads: CASSMKGESDEQYF.

This rearrangement joins TRBV5-6 to TRBJ2-1; the TCRdb call, TRBD1, lacks DNA for checking. The CDR3 spans 14 residues. Germline V gene lookup returns CDR1 SGHDT and CDR2 YYEEEE. CDR3 protein: CASTRQMSYNEQFF.

V gene TRBV7-8 combines with J gene TRBJ1-1; TCRdb proposes TRBD1, but this gene call is untestable without DNA. The CDR3 spans 14 residues. Germline V gene sequence: CDR1 SGHVS, CDR2 FQNEAQ. This CDR3 reads CASSLVVGLGEAFF.

The chain recombines TRBV7-2 with TRBJ2-7; TCRdb names TRBD1, which stays unverified in the absence of DNA. CDR1 is SGHTA, CDR2 FQGNSA, per germline. This CDR3 comprises 17 residues. CDR3 protein: CASSAQVSTGATYEQYF.

V gene TRBV29-1 combines with J gene TRBJ2-3; TCRdb lists TRBD1, though no DNA is available to test this call. Germline CDR1 is SQVTM and CDR2 is ANQGSEA. CDR3 size: 14 residues. The CDR3 region is CSVSEENRADTQYF.

This CDR3 reads CSARVLGGGVYNEQFF. The chain couples TRBV20-1 to TRBJ2-1; TCRdb's D gene call, TRBD2, goes unchecked for lack of DNA. CDR1 and CDR2 (germline): DFQATT, SNEGSKA (reference sequence). The CDR3 consists of 16 residues.

The chain uses TRBV7-6 and TRBJ2-5; with no DNA, the TCRdb D assignment of TRBD2 cannot be verified. The CDR3 extends over 16 amino acids. CDR1 and CDR2 (germline): SGHVS, FNYEAQ. CDR3 region: CASSLNSGGAQETQYF. Using reference TRBV7-6 and TRBJ2-5 for the parts outside the CDR3, the full variable domain is GAGVSQSPRYKVTKRGQDVALRCDPISGHVSLYWYRQALGQGPEFLTYFNYEAQQDKSGLPNDRFSAERPEGSISTLTIQRTEQRDSAMYRCASSLNSGGAQETQYFGPGTRLLVL.

This chain uses TRBV5-1 with TRBJ2-3; TCRdb's D gene call, TRBD1, goes unchecked for lack of DNA. The CDR3 runs 14 residues. The germline CDR1 and CDR2 sequences are SGHRS and YFSETQ. This CDR3 reads CASSPGRLTDTQYF.

CDR3 sequence: CATSDWTYGYTF. J is TRBJ1-2 and V is TRBV24-1. The CDR3 is made up of 12 amino acids. Germline CDR1 is KGHDR and CDR2 is SFDVKD.

The chain links TRBV18 to TRBJ1-3; TCRdb calls TRBD1, which cannot be checked without DNA. Germline CDR1 reads KGHSH; CDR2 reads LQKENI. This CDR3 region has 19 residues. This CDR3 reads CASSPDRLQVLSSGNTIYF.

This sequence joins TRBV5-1 and TRBJ1-2; as DNA is missing, the TRBD1 call by TCRdb cannot be tested. CDR3 size: 15 residues. The germline V gene has CDR1 SGHRS and CDR2 YFSETQ. The CDR3 spells CASSFGQGRRYGYTF.

The gene calls are TRBV7-2 and TRBJ2-7. Looked up from germline, CDR1 is SGHTA and CDR2 is FQGNSA. The CDR3 is made up of 14 amino acids. Here the CDR3 reads CASSLDWSSYEQYF.